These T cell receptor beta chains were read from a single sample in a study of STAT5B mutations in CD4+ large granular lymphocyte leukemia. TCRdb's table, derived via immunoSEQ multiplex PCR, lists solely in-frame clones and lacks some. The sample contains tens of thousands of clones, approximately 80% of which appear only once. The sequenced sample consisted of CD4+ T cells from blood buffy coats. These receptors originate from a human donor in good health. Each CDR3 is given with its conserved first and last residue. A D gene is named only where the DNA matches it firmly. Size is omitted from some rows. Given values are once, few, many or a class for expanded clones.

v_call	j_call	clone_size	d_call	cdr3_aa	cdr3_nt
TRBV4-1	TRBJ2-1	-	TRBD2	CASSQPLRGTSGINEQFF	TGCGCCAGCAGCCAACCCCTCAGAGGGACTAGCGGGATCAATGAGCAGTTCTTC
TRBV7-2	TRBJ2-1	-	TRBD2	CASSSRLAEPPNEQFF	TGTGCCAGCAGCTCGCGACTAGCGGAGCCTCCCAATGAGCAGTTCTTC
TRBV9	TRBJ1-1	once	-	CASSVDGGQITEAFF	TGTGCCAGCAGCGTAGACGGGGGGCAGATCACTGAAGCTTTCTTT
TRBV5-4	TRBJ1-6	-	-	CASSLGGGSYNSPLHF	TGTGCCAGCAGCTTGGGGGGGGGCTCCTATAATTCACCCCTCCACTTT
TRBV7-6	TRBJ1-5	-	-	CASSPRQDQPQHF	TGTGCCAGCAGCCCCAGACAGGATCAGCCCCAGCATTTT
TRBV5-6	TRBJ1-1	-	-	CASKKNTEAFF	TGTGCCAGCAAAAAAAACACTGAAGCTTTCTTT
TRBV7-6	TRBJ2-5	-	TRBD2	CASSLGGTSGSETQYF	TGTGCCAGCAGTTTGGGGGGAACTAGCGGGAGCGAGACCCAGTACTTC
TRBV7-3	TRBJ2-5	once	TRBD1	CASSSGQGQETQYF	TGTGCCAGCAGCTCCGGACAGGGCCAAGAGACCCAGTACTTC
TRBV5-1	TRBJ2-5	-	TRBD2	CASSRIAGVVETQYF	TGCGCCAGCAGCAGGATAGCGGGAGTGGTGGAGACCCAGTACTTC
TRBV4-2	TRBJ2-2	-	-	CASSQAGTPPTGELFF	TGTGCCAGCAGCCAAGCAGGGACCCCGCCCACCGGGGAGCTGTTTTTT
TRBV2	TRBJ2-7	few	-	CASSDGGAGSYEQYF	TGTGCCAGCAGTGATGGGGGGGCAGGCTCCTACGAGCAGTACTTC
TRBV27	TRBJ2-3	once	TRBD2	CASSPLQGLAGSTDTQYF	TGTGCCAGCAGCCCCCTCCAGGGACTAGCGGGCAGCACAGATACGCAGTATTTT
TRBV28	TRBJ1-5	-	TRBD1	CASSTGFQPQHF	TGTGCCAGCTCGACAGGGTTTCAGCCCCAGCATTTT
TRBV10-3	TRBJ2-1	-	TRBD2	CAISGEREGRGEQFF	TGTGCCATCAGTGGGGAGCGGGAGGGCCGAGGTGAGCAGTTCTTC
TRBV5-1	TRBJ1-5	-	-	CASSAGDGNQPQHF	TGCGCCAGCAGCGCAGGGGATGGCAATCAGCCCCAGCATTTT
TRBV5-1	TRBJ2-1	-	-	CASSTAGLTNEQFF	TGCGCCAGCAGCACCGCCGGACTAACCAATGAGCAGTTCTTC
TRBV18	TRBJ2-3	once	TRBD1	CASSPGGQGTDTQYF	TGTGCCAGCTCACCCGGCGGACAGGGCACAGATACGCAGTATTTT
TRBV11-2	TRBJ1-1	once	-	CASTPRWVGETEAFF	TGTGCCAGCACCCCCCGATGGGTAGGGGAAACTGAAGCTTTCTTT
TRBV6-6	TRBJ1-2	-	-	CASRESRVRGYTF	TGTGCCAGCAGGGAATCCAGGGTACGCGGCTACACCTTC
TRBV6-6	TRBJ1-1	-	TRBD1	CASRNRQGGDTEAFF	TGTGCCAGCAGAAACCGACAGGGGGGGGACACTGAAGCTTTCTTT
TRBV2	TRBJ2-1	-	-	CASRGGNRDANNEQFF	TGTGCCAGCAGAGGGGGGAACCGGGACGCAAACAATGAGCAGTTCTTC
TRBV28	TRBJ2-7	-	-	CASSFPTKKQYF	TGTGCCAGCAGTTTCCCCACTAAAAAGCAGTACTTC
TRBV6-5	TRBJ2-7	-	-	CASSYAADRLYEQYF	TGTGCCAGCAGTTACGCGGCGGACAGACTCTACGAGCAGTACTTC
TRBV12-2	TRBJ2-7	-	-	CASRLAVTSGGRPGVGAYEQYF	TGTGCAAGTCGCTTAGCGGTAACCTCAGGCGGGAGGCCTGGGGTCGGGGCCTACGAGCAGTACTTC
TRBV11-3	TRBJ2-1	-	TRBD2	CASSLTTSGGEQFF	TGTGCCAGCAGCTTGACGACTAGCGGAGGTGAGCAGTTCTTC
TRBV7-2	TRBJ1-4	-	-	CASSLAQQGNEKLFF	TGTGCCAGCAGCTTAGCTCAACAGGGTAATGAAAAACTGTTTTTT
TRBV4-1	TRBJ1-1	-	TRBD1	CASSHVRQGAKSAEAFF	TGCGCCAGCAGCCACGTCCGACAGGGGGCAAAATCTGCTGAAGCTTTCTTT
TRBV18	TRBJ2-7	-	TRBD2	CASSPGAGAYEQYF	TGTGCCAGCTCACCGGGAGCGGGAGCCTACGAGCAGTACTTC